This TCR beta chain comes out of a study of blood T cell repertoires in COVID-19. Study overall: From T cells, B-cell-depleted T cells, or PBMCs came the material, which was cDNA or gDNA.

As processed by the authors: For nucleated cells, counts were estimated from reference gene primer amplification. Libraries were prepared by immunoSEQ multiplex PCR; TCRdb keeps only in-frame clonotypes and omits some of them. The V and J calls and clone size come from that table; D and trimming were worked out from the DNA. Seen here are tens of thousands of clones, around 91% observed once, and the top ten hold approximately 3%. V shed 3 bases and J shed 1 base, with 12 bases lying between them. Germline V CDR1 and CDR2: LGHNT, FRNRAP. The CDR3 length is 15 residues. Sequencing was performed on peripheral blood. The sequence was collected from a man aged 50 to 60 with active COVID-19. The rearrangement joins TRBV12-5 to TRBJ1-1; no clear D gene. The CDR3: CASGFSGRWNTEAFF. CDR3 DNA: TGTGCTAGTGGTTTCAGTGGGAGGTGGAACACTGAAGCTTTCTTT.